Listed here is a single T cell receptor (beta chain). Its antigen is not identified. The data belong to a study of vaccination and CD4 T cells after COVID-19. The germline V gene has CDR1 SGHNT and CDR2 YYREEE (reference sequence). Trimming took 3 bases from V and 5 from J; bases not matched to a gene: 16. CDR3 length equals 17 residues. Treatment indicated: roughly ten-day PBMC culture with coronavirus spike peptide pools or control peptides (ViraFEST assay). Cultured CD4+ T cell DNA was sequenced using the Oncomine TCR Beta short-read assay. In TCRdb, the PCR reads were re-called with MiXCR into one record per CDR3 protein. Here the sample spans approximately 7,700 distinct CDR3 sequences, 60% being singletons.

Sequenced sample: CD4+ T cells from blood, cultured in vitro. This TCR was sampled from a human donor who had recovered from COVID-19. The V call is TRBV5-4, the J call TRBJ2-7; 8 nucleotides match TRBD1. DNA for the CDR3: TGTGCCAGCAGCTCCCGCTCCGGGACAGGAGGGTCCAACGAGCAGTACTTC. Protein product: CASSSRSGTGGSNEQYF.